This record covers a single T cell receptor beta chain. What it binds is not known. The sample belongs to a study of cytomegalovirus exposure and HLA in healthy donors. General study points: About 87% or about 30% of the time was how often most TCR beta V segments were productive, according to an earlier analysis. CMV serostatus was the only immune exposure information that was available. Reportedly, a later analysis found an Asian-associated ancestry cluster had fewer N-insertions than the roughly 630-donor mean.

This CDR3 region has 16 residues. After removal of 3 bases from V and 0 bases from J, the junction contained 7 bases not matched to a gene. Germline CDR1 SNHLY, CDR2 FYNNEI. PCR involved 60 Vbeta and 13 Jbeta primers. Per the original methods: Around 10 million of the roughly 80 million unique TCR beta chains counted in a later analysis were shared. Data came from immunoSEQ multiplex PCR; TCRdb stores just in-frame clones and leaves some out. That table furnishes V, J and clone size, whereas the DNA furnished D and trimming. The profile shows 150,000 to 200,000 clones, around 79% of them singletons. The receptor comes from a woman in her thirties or forties in good health and CMV-seronegative. The genes are TRBV2 and TRBJ1-1; 7 bases are a match to TRBD1. What was sequenced was PBMCs. The CDR3 sequence is CASSDNPTGMNTEAFF. DNA of the CDR3: TGTGCCAGCAGTGATAACCCGACAGGGATGAACACTGAAGCTTTCTTT.